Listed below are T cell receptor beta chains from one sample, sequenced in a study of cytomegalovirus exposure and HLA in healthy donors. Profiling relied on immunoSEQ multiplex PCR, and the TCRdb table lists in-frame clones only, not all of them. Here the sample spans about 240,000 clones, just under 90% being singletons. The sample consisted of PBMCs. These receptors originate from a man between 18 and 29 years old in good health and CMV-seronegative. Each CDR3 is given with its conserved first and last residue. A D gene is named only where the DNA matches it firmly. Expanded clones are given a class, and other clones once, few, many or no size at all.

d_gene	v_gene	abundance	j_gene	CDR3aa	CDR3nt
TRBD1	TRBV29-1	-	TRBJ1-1	CSVSTGGTEAFF	TGCAGCGTCTCAACAGGGGGCACTGAAGCTTTCTTT
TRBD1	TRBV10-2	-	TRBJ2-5	CASSDFLTGGRETQYF	TGCGCCAGCAGTGACTTTCTGACAGGGGGAAGGGAGACCCAGTACTTC
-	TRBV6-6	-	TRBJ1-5	CASSPHQGVDQPQHF	TGTGCCAGCAGCCCCCATCAGGGTGTCGATCAGCCCCAGCATTTT
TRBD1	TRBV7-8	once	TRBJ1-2	CASSRETGVDYYGYTF	TGTGCCAGCAGCCGCGAGACAGGGGTTGATTACTATGGCTACACCTTC
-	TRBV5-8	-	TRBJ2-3	CASSLAPGGTDTQYF	TGTGCCAGCAGCTTGGCACCGGGGGGCACAGATACGCAGTATTTT
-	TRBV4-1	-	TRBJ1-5	CASSQVDSSGSQPQHF	TGCGCCAGCAGCCAAGTGGACAGCTCAGGGAGTCAGCCCCAGCATTTT
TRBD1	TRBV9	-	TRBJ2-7	CASSEGQMTYEQYF	TGTGCCAGCAGCGAGGGACAGATGACCTACGAGCAGTACTTC
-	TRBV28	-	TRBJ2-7	CASSEGEGYEQYF	TGTGCCAGCAGTGAGGGAGAGGGCTACGAGCAGTACTTC
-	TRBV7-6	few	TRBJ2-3	CASSFPSSTDTDTQYF	TGTGCCAGCAGCTTCCCTTCATCGACTGACACAGATACGCAGTATTTT
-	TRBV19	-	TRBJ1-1	CASSMYTQAFF	TGTGCCAGTAGTATGTACACGCAAGCTTTCTTT
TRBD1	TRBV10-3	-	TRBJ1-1	CAIRPGTGMNTEAFF	TGTGCCATCAGGCCTGGGACAGGGATGAACACTGAAGCTTTCTTT
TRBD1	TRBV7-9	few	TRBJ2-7	CASSGQGYYEQYF	TGTGCCAGCAGTGGACAGGGATACTACGAGCAGTACTTC
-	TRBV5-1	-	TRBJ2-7	CASSAGQNYEQYF	TGCGCCAGCAGCGCGGGACAGAACTACGAGCAGTACTTC
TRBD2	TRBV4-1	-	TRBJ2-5	CASSHTAGGETQYF	TGCGCCAGCAGCCATACAGCGGGGGGGGAGACCCAGTACTTC